The T cell receptor beta chain described here comes from a study of identical twins. Study-level results: There was more out-of-frame TCR alpha sharing in monozygotic twins than models estimated. Sharing of beta out-of-frame sequences by twins showed a weaker excess. Insertion counts were lower in abundant cord blood beta clonotypes, a trend that memory repertoires did not show.

This clonotype showed up many times. The antigen remains undetermined. TCRdb used MiXCR to reprocess the 5' RACE reads, holding one entry per CDR3 protein. The data hold 350,000 to 500,000 distinct CDR3 sequences, with 18% observed a single time. Germline loops: CDR1 DFQATT, CDR2 SNEGSKA (reference sequence). Deletions cut 4 bases from V and 4 bases from J, with 16 bases between. CDR3 length: 14 residues. The receptor was derived from a man aged 45-65 years in good health. The genes are TRBV20-1 and TRBJ1-1; the D gene is possibly TRBD1 (6 bases). The sequencing sample was made of naive T cells sorted from blood. CDR3 in DNA: TGCAGTGCTAAGGGGGGGGGTCCAACCACTGAAGCTTTCTTT. Protein sequence: CSAKGGGPTTEAFF.